This T cell receptor (beta chain) was recovered during a study of blood T cell repertoires in COVID-19. Background on the study: The cDNA or gDNA used as material had been derived from T cells, B-cell-depleted T cells, or PBMCs.

The V and J ends lost 0 bases and 4 bases respectively, with 13 bases between them. Germline V gives CDR1 SGHNT, CDR2 YYREEE (reference sequence). The CDR3 runs to 15 residues. Using immunoSEQ multiplex PCR, the repertoire was profiled, and TCRdb retains in-frame clones only, with some absent. In the table there are approximately 39,000 clones, around 87% of which are singletons. The source is a man between 45 and 60 years old with active or convalescent COVID-19. The sequencing sample was made of peripheral blood. The chain recombines TRBV5-4 with TRBJ1-2, with a possible D match to TRBD1 (6 bases). The CDR3 DNA sequence: TGTGCCAGCAGCTTGGCCCAGGGGTTCGGCTATGGCTACACCTTC. Its protein is CASSLAQGFGYGYTF.